These T cell receptor beta chains were read from a single sample in a study of identical twins. TCRdb independently ran MiXCR on the 5' RACE reads; one entry per CDR3 protein. The sample lists about 700,000 distinct CDR3 sequences; around 6% were seen once. Material for sequencing was naive T cells sorted from blood. The receptor source for this set is a man in his late teens or twenties in good health. Each CDR3 is given with its conserved first and last residue. Clone size is shown for a subset of rows, as once, few, many or a class of expanded clone.

j_gene: TRBJ2-1; v_gene: TRBV4-1; abundance: many; CDR3aa: CAGASKVGEQFF
j_gene: TRBJ2-2; v_gene: TRBV6-1; abundance: few; CDR3aa: CASRRNRGFKAGELFF
j_gene: TRBJ1-1; v_gene: TRBV29-1; abundance: many; CDR3aa: CSAGQTNTEAFF
j_gene: TRBJ2-3; v_gene: TRBV10-3; abundance: many; CDR3aa: CALSHERQEATDTQYF
j_gene: TRBJ1-5; v_gene: TRBV6-1; abundance: few; CDR3aa: CASSAGRLNQPQHF
j_gene: TRBJ2-7; v_gene: TRBV5-1; abundance: few; CDR3aa: CASSLGQAGEQYF
j_gene: TRBJ2-7; v_gene: TRBV6-5; abundance: -; CDR3aa: CASSYSGTSGRAYEQYF
j_gene: TRBJ2-7; v_gene: TRBV27; abundance: many; CDR3aa: CASSLRLAGADEQYF
j_gene: TRBJ2-5; v_gene: TRBV24-1; abundance: many; CDR3aa: CATSVGRLQETQYF
j_gene: TRBJ2-1; v_gene: TRBV20-1; abundance: -; CDR3aa: CSASRLAGGSYNEQFF
j_gene: TRBJ1-2; v_gene: TRBV24-1; abundance: many; CDR3aa: CATSAGANYGYTF
j_gene: TRBJ2-1; v_gene: TRBV4-1; abundance: few; CDR3aa: CASSQEETFTYNEQFF
j_gene: TRBJ2-1; v_gene: TRBV12-3/TRBV12-4; abundance: many; CDR3aa: CASSRRGNNEQFF
j_gene: TRBJ2-5; v_gene: TRBV24-1; abundance: -; CDR3aa: CATSDKRWGETQYF
j_gene: TRBJ2-5; v_gene: TRBV7-7; abundance: -; CDR3aa: CASSSTRTGNGETQYF
j_gene: TRBJ2-1; v_gene: TRBV27; abundance: few; CDR3aa: CASSIRTIPPEAGGTYNEQFF
j_gene: TRBJ2-3; v_gene: TRBV19; abundance: -; CDR3aa: CASSRPGLAVLGDTQYF
j_gene: TRBJ1-2; v_gene: TRBV3-1; abundance: few; CDR3aa: CASSETGRGGYTF
j_gene: TRBJ2-7; v_gene: TRBV10-3; abundance: many; CDR3aa: CAISEPTGRASEQYF
j_gene: TRBJ2-5; v_gene: TRBV7-6; abundance: -; CDR3aa: CASSLETPETQYF
j_gene: TRBJ2-3; v_gene: TRBV24-1; abundance: few; CDR3aa: CATASGTDTQYF
j_gene: TRBJ2-1; v_gene: TRBV15; abundance: many; CDR3aa: CATSGEGSSGSSYNEQFF
j_gene: TRBJ2-2; v_gene: TRBV5-1; abundance: few; CDR3aa: CASSLLVGQRESNTGELFF
j_gene: TRBJ2-5; v_gene: TRBV12-3/TRBV12-4; abundance: many; CDR3aa: CASSPRAYQETQYF
j_gene: TRBJ2-1; v_gene: TRBV3-1; abundance: -; CDR3aa: CASSQETEYNEQFF
j_gene: TRBJ2-3; v_gene: TRBV10-2; abundance: -; CDR3aa: CASTFQTDTDTQYF
j_gene: TRBJ2-1; v_gene: TRBV20-1; abundance: many; CDR3aa: CSARRRERTYYNEQFF
j_gene: TRBJ2-3; v_gene: TRBV24-1; abundance: many; CDR3aa: CATSDVGDTQYF
j_gene: TRBJ1-2; v_gene: TRBV5-5; abundance: many; CDR3aa: CASSGSMAINYGYTF
j_gene: TRBJ2-3; v_gene: TRBV7-9; abundance: -; CDR3aa: CASSRDSRADTQYF
j_gene: TRBJ2-1; v_gene: TRBV20-1; abundance: many; CDR3aa: CSCRDRVRGEQFF
j_gene: TRBJ1-1; v_gene: TRBV4-1; abundance: many; CDR3aa: CASSQRQGFGTEAFF
j_gene: TRBJ2-3; v_gene: TRBV6-1; abundance: -; CDR3aa: CATNPLAGSTDTQYF
j_gene: TRBJ1-2; v_gene: TRBV12-3/TRBV12-4; abundance: many; CDR3aa: CASSLVGQGGYTF
j_gene: TRBJ1-1; v_gene: TRBV4-1; abundance: many; CDR3aa: CASSQTGPLNTEAFF
j_gene: TRBJ2-4; v_gene: TRBV25-1; abundance: many; CDR3aa: CASTPASGARAKNIQYF
j_gene: TRBJ2-1; v_gene: TRBV28; abundance: many; CDR3aa: CASSLPSGLSSYNEQFF
j_gene: TRBJ2-1; v_gene: TRBV5-1; abundance: many; CDR3aa: CASSSPGQGEPVKSYNEQFF
j_gene: TRBJ2-4; v_gene: TRBV11-2; abundance: many; CDR3aa: CASSLSGTAKNIQYF
j_gene: TRBJ2-2; v_gene: TRBV20-1; abundance: -; CDR3aa: CSARGWGQGNTGELFF
j_gene: TRBJ1-1; v_gene: TRBV5-1; abundance: -; CDR3aa: CASSLSLGQGAQAFF
j_gene: TRBJ2-5; v_gene: TRBV7-9; abundance: few; CDR3aa: CASSLQGIETQYF
j_gene: TRBJ1-2; v_gene: TRBV28; abundance: -; CDR3aa: CASSLRQRTNYGYTF
j_gene: TRBJ1-4; v_gene: TRBV7-9; abundance: few; CDR3aa: CASSDGADNEKLFF
j_gene: TRBJ1-6; v_gene: TRBV15; abundance: many; CDR3aa: CATSRDGGSPLHF
j_gene: TRBJ2-6; v_gene: TRBV20-1; abundance: -; CDR3aa: CSARVPWGAGANVLTF
j_gene: TRBJ2-3; v_gene: TRBV5-1; abundance: many; CDR3aa: CASSFRPSGGRAENTDTQYF
j_gene: TRBJ2-2; v_gene: TRBV7-9; abundance: few; CDR3aa: CASSAPGQGINTGELFF
j_gene: TRBJ2-1; v_gene: TRBV7-8; abundance: -; CDR3aa: CASSSDHGLAGNNEQFF
j_gene: TRBJ2-1; v_gene: TRBV3-1; abundance: few; CDR3aa: CATKQRESPKRQFF
j_gene: TRBJ2-2; v_gene: TRBV7-6; abundance: few; CDR3aa: CASSFGRMAALRGTGELFF
j_gene: TRBJ2-1; v_gene: TRBV20-1; abundance: -; CDR3aa: CSASPPLLAGVGNEQFF